These T cell receptor beta chains were read from a single sample in a study of graft-versus-host responses after intestinal transplantation. The protocol was immunoSEQ multiplex PCR, while the TCRdb copy is restricted to in-frame clones and leaves out a portion. Of around 38,000 clones in the sample, over 80% are singletons; the top ten hold about 3.7%. The input for sequencing was PBMCs, taken approximately 1,000 days after transplant. These TCRs come from a human patient who received an intestinal transplant, so some T cells may come from the graft donor. Both conserved end residues are part of each CDR3. A D gene is named only where the DNA matches it firmly. Not every row has a clone size; where given, it reads once, few, many or a size class.

v_call: TRBV2; d_call: TRBD2; j_call: TRBJ2-3; clone_size: NA; cdr3_nt: TGTGCCAGCAGTAACGGACTAGAACGTAGCACAGATACGCAGTATTTT; cdr3_aa: CASSNGLERSTDTQYF
v_call: TRBV19; d_call: NA; j_call: TRBJ2-7; clone_size: NA; cdr3_nt: TGTGCCAGTAGTATTGGGGCGGATCCCTACGAGCAGTACTTC; cdr3_aa: CASSIGADPYEQYF
v_call: TRBV19; d_call: NA; j_call: TRBJ1-1; clone_size: once; cdr3_nt: TGTGCCAGTAGTATATTTGGGCTGAACACTGAAGCTTTCTTT; cdr3_aa: CASSIFGLNTEAFF
v_call: TRBV10-1; d_call: NA; j_call: TRBJ2-2; clone_size: NA; cdr3_nt: TGCGCCAGCTTAAGTTTCACCGGGGAGCTGTTTTTT; cdr3_aa: CASLSFTGELFF
v_call: TRBV5-1; d_call: TRBD1; j_call: TRBJ1-3; clone_size: NA; cdr3_nt: TGTGCCAGCAGCGTACCGGGACAGAGTGGAAACACCATATATTTT; cdr3_aa: CASSVPGQSGNTIYF
v_call: TRBV5-1; d_call: TRBD1; j_call: TRBJ2-7; clone_size: NA; cdr3_nt: TGCGCCAGCAGCTTCTCAGGGGGCTCGGGGGAGCAGTACTTC; cdr3_aa: CASSFSGGSGEQYF
v_call: TRBV11-3; d_call: NA; j_call: TRBJ2-7; clone_size: NA; cdr3_nt: TGTGCCAGCAGCTCGAAGGAACAGCCCTACGAGCAGTACTTC; cdr3_aa: CASSSKEQPYEQYF
v_call: TRBV2; d_call: NA; j_call: TRBJ2-5; clone_size: NA; cdr3_nt: TGTGCCAGCAGTGCCCTGGGGGCCGGGGAGACCCAGTACTTC; cdr3_aa: CASSALGAGETQYF
v_call: TRBV7-9; d_call: TRBD1; j_call: TRBJ2-1; clone_size: once; cdr3_nt: TGTGCCAGCAGCGCCCAATGGGGACAGAATGAGCAGTTCTTC; cdr3_aa: CASSAQWGQNEQFF
v_call: TRBV4-2; d_call: NA; j_call: TRBJ2-1; clone_size: NA; cdr3_nt: TGTGCCAGCAGCCAAGAGGCTAGCTCCTACAATGAGCAGTTCTTC; cdr3_aa: CASSQEASSYNEQFF
v_call: TRBV2; d_call: TRBD1; j_call: TRBJ2-7; clone_size: NA; cdr3_nt: TGTGCCAGCAGTCCTTCGGGACAGGCCTACGAGCAGTACTTC; cdr3_aa: CASSPSGQAYEQYF
v_call: TRBV5-1; d_call: TRBD1; j_call: TRBJ2-3; clone_size: NA; cdr3_nt: TGCGCCAGCACCCTGACAGGGGATAGGACAGATACGCAGTATTTT; cdr3_aa: CASTLTGDRTDTQYF
v_call: TRBV6-5; d_call: TRBD2; j_call: TRBJ2-5; clone_size: NA; cdr3_nt: TGTGCCAGCAGTCCTGGACTAGTACAAGAGACCCAGTACTTC; cdr3_aa: CASSPGLVQETQYF
v_call: TRBV27; d_call: TRBD1; j_call: TRBJ2-2; clone_size: NA; cdr3_nt: TGTGCCAGCAGGGCAGGGACAGGGGATACCGGGGAGCTGTTTTTT; cdr3_aa: CASRAGTGDTGELFF
v_call: TRBV20-1; d_call: NA; j_call: TRBJ2-5; clone_size: NA; cdr3_nt: TGCAGTGGCTCGCAAGAGACCCAGTACTTC; cdr3_aa: CSGSQETQYF
v_call: TRBV27; d_call: TRBD1; j_call: TRBJ1-1; clone_size: few; cdr3_nt: TGTGCCAGCAGTTACGGACAGGGGAAAGCTTTCTTT; cdr3_aa: CASSYGQGKAFF
v_call: TRBV9; d_call: TRBD2; j_call: TRBJ2-3; clone_size: NA; cdr3_nt: TGTGCCAGCAGCGTGGCGGGACTAGCGGGGGGACCGGATACGCAGTATTTT; cdr3_aa: CASSVAGLAGGPDTQYF
v_call: TRBV18; d_call: TRBD1; j_call: TRBJ2-1; clone_size: NA; cdr3_nt: TGTGCCAGCTCTTATGGACAGGGCAATGAGCAGTTCTTC; cdr3_aa: CASSYGQGNEQFF
v_call: TRBV15; d_call: NA; j_call: TRBJ1-2; clone_size: NA; cdr3_nt: TGTGCCACCAGCAGAGGGGACTCCCGGGGGGACTATGGCTACACCTTC; cdr3_aa: CATSRGDSRGDYGYTF
v_call: TRBV2; d_call: NA; j_call: TRBJ2-4; clone_size: NA; cdr3_nt: TGTGCCAGCAGAAGCGCGGTGGGGGCTCTGGCCAAAAACATTCAGTACTTC; cdr3_aa: CASRSAVGALAKNIQYF
v_call: TRBV18; d_call: TRBD1; j_call: TRBJ1-2; clone_size: NA; cdr3_nt: TGTGCCAGCTCACCACCGGGACAGGGGGTTAGCTATGGCTACACCTTC; cdr3_aa: CASSPPGQGVSYGYTF
v_call: TRBV9; d_call: NA; j_call: TRBJ1-6; clone_size: NA; cdr3_nt: TGTGCCAGCAGCGCCCGGTTAGCTGATTCACCCCTCCACTTT; cdr3_aa: CASSARLADSPLHF
v_call: TRBV6-5; d_call: NA; j_call: TRBJ1-2; clone_size: once; cdr3_nt: TGTGCCAGCAGTTACACCGTATCGGAGGGCTACACCTTC; cdr3_aa: CASSYTVSEGYTF
v_call: TRBV15; d_call: NA; j_call: TRBJ2-5; clone_size: NA; cdr3_nt: TGTGCCACCAGCAGAGATCCCAGGGGCCAAGAGACCCAGTACTTC; cdr3_aa: CATSRDPRGQETQYF
v_call: TRBV7-9; d_call: TRBD2; j_call: TRBJ2-1; clone_size: NA; cdr3_nt: TGTGCCAGCAGCCCCGAGCGGGAGAGGCGAAATGAGCAGTTCTTC; cdr3_aa: CASSPERERRNEQFF
v_call: TRBV10-3; d_call: NA; j_call: TRBJ2-7; clone_size: few; cdr3_nt: TGTGCCATCAGTGGAGGGACCGAGCAGTACTTC; cdr3_aa: CAISGGTEQYF